Listed below are T cell receptor beta chains from one sample, sequenced in a study of T cells in Graves' hyperthyroidism and ophthalmopathy. TCRdb ran MiXCR on the multiplex PCR reads and lists one entry per CDR3 protein. Among roughly 750,000 distinct CDR3 sequences listed, approximately 16% were seen once. The sequencing sample was made of blood. The origin of the receptors is a man between 18 and 35 years old with Graves' hyperthyroidism. CDR3s include the opening cysteine and the closing phenylalanine or tryptophan. The D gene is left open where the match is weak. Some rows mark clone size as missing; the rest say once, few, many or name a class of expanded clone.

TRBD1,few,TRBV7-9,TRBJ2-2,CASSPGQGSAGELFF,TGTGCCAGCAGCCCTGGACAGGGTAGCGCCGGGGAGCTGTTTTTT
TRBD2,few,TRBV25-1,TRBJ2-1,CASTPGLASYNEQFF,TGTGCCAGCACCCCGGGACTAGCGTCCTACAATGAGCAGTTCTTC
-,-,TRBV13,TRBJ2-7,CASSLESQGRGYEQYF,TGTGCCAGCAGCTTAGAGTCCCAGGGCCGGGGCTACGAGCAGTACTTC
-,few,TRBV13,TRBJ2-3,CASSPTGPRSSTDTQYF,TGTGCCAGCAGCCCGACCGGTCCGAGATCTAGCACAGATACGCAGTATTTT
TRBD1,many,TRBV7-9,TRBJ1-1,CASSLGPRGITEAFF,TGTGCCAGCAGCTTAGGTCCCAGGGGGATCACTGAAGCTTTCTTT
TRBD2,few,TRBV20-1,TRBJ2-7,CSAVRLLAGGGYEQYF,TGCAGTGCTGTGAGATTACTAGCGGGAGGTGGGTACGAGCAGTACTTC
TRBD1,many,TRBV6-1,TRBJ1-5,CASSLRQGRQPQHF,TGTGCCAGCAGTTTACGACAGGGTCGTCAGCCCCAGCATTTT
-,-,TRBV29-1,TRBJ1-2,CSVEPHRRGYGYTF,TGCAGCGTCGAACCTCACAGACGTGGGTATGGCTACACCTTC
TRBD2,-,TRBV20-1,TRBJ2-5,CSASSSGRARETQYF,TGCAGTGCTAGTTCTAGCGGGAGGGCGCGGGAGACCCAGTACTTC
-,many,TRBV18,TRBJ1-5,CASSPAAQGQPQHF,TGTGCCAGCTCACCAGCGGCCCAGGGACAGCCCCAGCATTTT
-,few,TRBV5-1,TRBJ2-2,CASSGQQGGGTGELFF,TGCGCCAGCAGCGGACAGCAGGGAGGAGGGACCGGGGAGCTGTTTTTT
TRBD2,-,TRBV20-1,TRBJ2-3,CSAGGGRTDTQYF,TGCAGTGCTGGGGGGGGACGCACAGATACGCAGTATTTT
TRBD2,-,TRBV29-1,TRBJ2-1,CSVERAGGPFNEQFF,TGCAGCGTTGAAAGGGCGGGAGGGCCTTTTAATGAGCAGTTCTTC
-,many,TRBV11-3,TRBJ2-7,CASSRGGYEQYF,TGTGCCAGCAGCCGTGGCGGCTACGAGCAGTACTTC
-,few,TRBV18,TRBJ2-4,CASSPVLGGRENIQYF,TGTGCCAGCTCACCCGTTCTCGGGGGAAGGGAAAACATTCAGTACTTC
TRBD2,-,TRBV10-2,TRBJ2-1,CASSVTGKGLAEDNEQFF,TGCGCCAGCAGTGTGACAGGAAAAGGACTAGCGGAGGACAATGAGCAGTTCTTC
TRBD1,few,TRBV28,TRBJ1-1,CASSPGTASKNTEAFF,TGTGCCAGCAGTCCAGGGACAGCTTCCAAGAACACTGAAGCTTTCTTT
TRBD1,many,TRBV2,TRBJ1-1,CASSEEGAGDTEAFF,TGTGCCAGCAGTGAGGAGGGGGCCGGGGACACTGAAGCTTTCTTT
TRBD2,many,TRBV24-1,TRBJ2-5,CATSQPGLSQETQYF,TGTGCCACCAGCCAGCCGGGACTATCGCAAGAGACCCAGTACTTC
TRBD2,many,TRBV27,TRBJ2-7,CASSFSKPKTPLAGAYEQYF,TGTGCCAGCAGTTTTAGCAAGCCCAAAACACCTCTAGCGGGAGCATACGAGCAGTACTTC
TRBD1,-,TRBV29-1,TRBJ1-4,CSAKDRGATNEKLFF,TGCAGCGCTAAGGACAGGGGAGCAACTAATGAAAAACTGTTTTTT
TRBD2,-,TRBV15,TRBJ2-1,CATSRGTSPTGDEQFF,TGTGCCACCAGCAGGGGGACTAGCCCAACGGGGGATGAGCAGTTCTTC
-,-,TRBV9,TRBJ1-2,CASSVFPGARYGYTF,TGTGCCAGCAGCGTCTTCCCGGGGGCGCGGTATGGCTACACCTTC
TRBD2,many,TRBV11-2,TRBJ2-3,CASRMTSGGITDTQYF,TGTGCCAGCAGGATGACTAGCGGGGGAATCACAGATACGCAGTATTTT
-,few,TRBV6-2/TRBV6-3,TRBJ2-5,CASSNIQETQYF,TGTGCCAGCAGTAATATACAAGAGACCCAGTACTTC
-,-,TRBV7-8,TRBJ2-7,CASSSLHGAFSYEQYF,TGTGCCAGCAGCTCCCTCCACGGGGCCTTCTCCTACGAGCAGTACTTC
TRBD1,few,TRBV6-2/TRBV6-3,TRBJ2-3,CASSGATGTGTLALNTQYF,TGTGCCAGCAGTGGCGCGACAGGGACCGGGACGCTGGCCCTTAATACGCAGTATTTT
-,-,TRBV12-3/TRBV12-4,TRBJ1-5,CASSSNGGVQPQHF,TGTGCCAGCAGTTCGAATGGGGGTGTTCAGCCCCAGCATTTT
TRBD1,-,TRBV20-1,TRBJ2-2,CSAREVRLGQGNTGELFF,TGCAGTGCTAGAGAAGTTAGATTGGGACAGGGAAACACCGGGGAGCTGTTTTTT
TRBD2,few,TRBV19,TRBJ2-1,CASSILAGGEQFF,TGTGCCAGTAGTATACTAGCGGGCGGTGAGCAGTTCTTC
TRBD2,-,TRBV6-1,TRBJ2-2,CASSEDLAGAGELFF,TGTGCCAGCAGTGAAGATCTAGCGGGCGCCGGGGAGCTGTTTTTT
TRBD1,-,TRBV29-1,TRBJ2-3,CSVEDPGTGTDTQYF,TGCAGCGTTGAAGATCCCGGGACAGGCACAGATACGCAGTATTTT
-,-,TRBV9,TRBJ1-5,CASSVDGIDQPQHF,TGTGCCAGCAGCGTAGATGGAATTGATCAGCCCCAGCATTTT
TRBD1,many,TRBV3-1,TRBJ1-1,CASSQVTGGTEAFF,TGTGCCAGCAGCCAAGTGACAGGGGGGACTGAAGCTTTCTTT
-,-,TRBV4-1,TRBJ2-1,CASSHEGNEQFF,TGCGCCAGCAGCCATGAAGGAAATGAGCAGTTCTTC
-,few,TRBV19,TRBJ1-5,CASSITGPPDQPQHF,TGTGCCAGTAGTATAACAGGGCCCCCCGATCAGCCCCAGCATTTT
TRBD1,many,TRBV28,TRBJ2-2,CASSLAGGAASDTGELFF,TGTGCCAGCAGTTTGGCAGGGGGAGCGGCCTCGGACACCGGGGAGCTGTTTTTT
TRBD2,many,TRBV20-1,TRBJ2-7,CSAPGLAGDEQYF,TGCAGTGCTCCGGGACTAGCGGGGGACGAGCAGTACTTC
-,-,TRBV6-8,TRBJ2-2,CASSQGLPRTNTGELFF,TGTGCCAGCAGCCAGGGACTCCCACGTACTAACACCGGGGAGCTGTTTTTT
TRBD2,few,TRBV4-1,TRBJ2-5,CASSQTGLADQETQYF,TGCGCCAGCAGCCAAACGGGACTAGCGGATCAAGAGACCCAGTACTTC